This T cell receptor beta chain was obtained from a study of T cell repertoires in cytomegalovirus infection. Study information: Both recently identified HLA-C-restricted and well-studied HLA-B-restricted CMV epitopes were used in the study. Both a matching HLA type and CMV infection were indicated by public TCR beta signatures. The study's findings and limits: Within the response measured ex vivo, HLA-C-restricted CMV-specific TCR beta clonotypes were dominant. Using cumulative public TCR beta family frequency, the authors identified those who carried CMV together with the relevant HLA.

This clonotype appeared a few times. Its antigen is undetermined. TCRdb itself ran the reads through MiXCR, one entry per CDR3 protein. The sample records some 940,000 distinct CDR3 sequences, approximately 31% being singletons. Trimming took 9 bases from V and 5 from J, leaving 14 bases between them. Germline values: CDR1 LNHDA, CDR2 SQIVND (reference sequence). This CDR3 comprises 13 residues. This specimen was cultured CD8+ T cells from PBMCs, taken from culture after CMV antigen stimulation. The source is a human donor in good health (CMV status not recorded). Some clones in this sample may be carry-over from other donors' samples. The chain uses TRBV19 and TRBJ2-1; the D gene is possibly TRBD2 (5 bases). DNA for the CDR3: TGTGCCAGCCAGGACTGGATACACAATGAGCAGTTCTTC. Its protein product is CASQDWIHNEQFF.